Each of the 3 T cell receptor beta chains below was sequenced from the same sample in a study of shared clonotypes between healthy human individuals. The protocol was immunoSEQ multiplex PCR, while the TCRdb copy is restricted to in-frame clones and leaves out a portion. Of over a million clones listed, 95% to 97% are singletons. Sequencing was performed on naive CD4+ T cells sorted from blood. Subset here: CD45RA+ positively selected. The receptors stem from a man between 25 and 39 years old in good health.

The chain recombines TRBV2 with TRBJ1-2; D gene uncertain. There are 17 residues in the CDR3. V was cut by 6 bases and J by 0 bases, with 20 bases left in between. Germline V CDR1 and CDR2: SNHLY, FYNNEI. The CDR3 here is CASRTAPLQATNYGYTF. CDR3 coding DNA: TGTGCCAGCAGGACCGCTCCCCTCCAGGCTACTAACTATGGCTACACCTTC.

The gene calls are TRBV2 and TRBJ2-1; 12 nucleotides match TRBD2. Germline V lookup: CDR1 SNHLY, CDR2 FYNNEI. J lost 4 bases, V lost 2 bases, and 9 bases had no gene match. This CDR3 spans 18 amino acids. CDR3 sequence: CASSERRLAGGVYNEQFF. The CDR3 DNA is TGTGCCAGCAGTGAAAGGCGGCTAGCGGGGGGGGTATACAATGAGCAGTTCTTC.

CDR3 amino acids: CASSEGASGYEQYF. CDR3 sequence (DNA): TGCGCCAGCAGTGAAGGGGCTAGCGGCTACGAGCAGTACTTC. V is TRBV10-2 and J is TRBJ2-7, with 7 nucleotides matching TRBD2. V was pared by 3 bases and J by 3 bases, with 5 bases of the junction left unmatched. CDR3 length: 14 amino acids. Germline lookup yields CDR1 WSHSY and CDR2 SAAADI.